These 14 T cell receptor beta chains came from one sample sequenced in a study of blood T cell repertoires in COVID-19. Assay used: immunoSEQ multiplex PCR; TCRdb lists only in-frame clones, some missing. The sample lists over 150,000 clones, 75% to 85% seen once, with roughly 3.5% in the top ten. The sequencing input was PBMCs or T cells enriched from blood (not recorded which). Source of these receptors: a woman aged 55-75 years who had recovered from COVID-19.

A note on this clone: One end of the junction does not line up with germline, which may come from a read error. The rearrangement links TRBV20-1 to TRBJ2-3; 9 nucleotides align to TRBD2. The CDR3 length is 11 residues. Germline V lookup: CDR1 DFQATT, CDR2 SNEGSKA (reference sequence). The CDR3 nucleotides read TGCAGTGCTAGGAATAGCGGGGGCCTGGTTTTT. It specifies CSARNSGGLVF.

This chain uses TRBV19 with TRBJ1-4; possibly TRBD1 for D (6 bases). Germline V gene data show CDR1 as LNHDA and CDR2 as SQIVND (reference sequence). Trimming took 9 bases from V and 10 from J, leaving 21 bases between them. The CDR3 spans 14 residues. The CDR3, as DNA: TGTGCCAGCGAATCGACAGGCACTCAAGCAAAACTGTTTTTT. Its protein is CASESTGTQAKLFF.

As DNA, the CDR3 is TGCGCCAGCAGCCCGCAGGGGCCTGGCTACGAGCAGTACTTC. Protein: CASSPQGPGYEQYF. This sequence joins TRBV5-1 and TRBJ2-7, with D possibly matching TRBD1 (6 bases). Trimming left V 4 bases short and J 3 bases short, with 14 bases between. Per the germline V gene, CDR1 is SGHRS and CDR2 is YFSETQ. This CDR3 is built from 14 residues.

This clone appeared once. The chain is built from TRBV18 and TRBJ1-6; TRBD1 matches 8 bases. Germline values: CDR1 KGHSH, CDR2 LQKENI. J was trimmed by 12 bases and V by 2 bases; bases with no gene match: 6. The CDR3 contains 14 residues. The CDR3 DNA is TGTGCCAGCTCACCATCTATGACAGGGGAACCCCTCCACTTT. Translation: CASSPSMTGEPLHF.

This chain uses TRBV7-9 with TRBJ1-4; D is perhaps TRBD1 (5 bases). CDR1 is SEHNR, CDR2 FQNEAQ, per germline (reference sequence). V was pared by 5 bases and J by 5 bases, with 15 bases between. The CDR3 spans 15 residues. CDR3 coding DNA: TGTGCCAGCAGCAGATTGACAGAGCAGAATGAAAAACTGTTTTTT. Its translation: CASSRLTEQNEKLFF.

This rearrangement joins TRBV19 to TRBJ1-2; the D is unclear. V was shortened by 0 bases and J by 5 bases, with 10 bases between the two germline ends. This CDR3 is built from 14 residues. Looked up from germline, CDR1 is LNHDA and CDR2 is SQIVND (reference sequence). CDR3 DNA sequence: TGTGCCAGTAGTATAGAAGGGAGACTTTATGGCTACACCTTC. Amino acid sequence: CASSIEGRLYGYTF. Combining the CDR3 with reference TRBV19 and TRBJ1-2 gives the whole variable domain DGGITQSPKYLFRKEGQNVTLSCEQNLNHDAMYWYRQDPGQGLRLIYYSQIVNDFQKGDIAEGYSVSREKKESFPLTVTSAQKNPTAFYLCASSIEGRLYGYTFGSGTRLTVV.

The chain combines TRBV5-4 with TRBJ2-5; D is unresolved. CDR1 and CDR2 (germline): SGHNT, YYREEE (reference sequence). The V end lost 0 bases, the J end lost 0 bases, and 6 bases lay between the germline ends. This CDR3 has 14 amino acids. This CDR3 is CASSLDKHQETQYF. CDR3 in DNA: TGTGCCAGCAGCTTGGACAAACACCAAGAGACCCAGTACTTC.

The J gene is TRBJ2-7, the V gene TRBV29-1; no firm D call. Trimming took off 4 bases at V and 2 bases at J, with 9 bases between the two ends. CDR1 and CDR2 (germline): SQVTM, ANQGSEA. CDR3 length: 12 residues. The CDR3 region is CSVAEQPYEQYF. DNA of the CDR3: TGCAGCGTTGCAGAACAACCCTACGAGCAGTACTTC.

The chain links TRBV19 to TRBJ2-7; possibly TRBD1 for D (6 bases). Trimming removed 5 bases at V and 7 bases at J, with 12 bases between. The V gene's germline CDR1 is LNHDA and CDR2 SQIVND (reference sequence). This CDR3 is built from 12 residues. The CDR3 bases are TGTGCCAGTAGTTCACAGGGTCGGGAGCAGTACTTC. This translates into CASSSQGREQYF. Together with reference TRBV19 and TRBJ2-7, the CDR3 gives the full variable domain: DGGITQSPKYLFRKEGQNVTLSCEQNLNHDAMYWYRQDPGQGLRLIYYSQIVNDFQKGDIAEGYSVSREKKESFPLTVTSAQKNPTAFYLCASSSQGREQYFGPGTRLTVT.

CDR3: CASSSRGRVSGANVLTF. As DNA, the CDR3 is TGTGCCAGCTCAAGCAGAGGGAGGGTCTCTGGGGCCAACGTCCTGACTTTC. V is TRBV18 and J is TRBJ2-6; TRBD2 agrees at 7 bases. CDR1 and CDR2 (germline): KGHSH, LQKENI. CDR3 length: 17 residues. The V gene end was trimmed by 5 bases and the J gene end by 0 bases; junction bases not matched to a gene: 7.

The rearrangement links TRBV12-5 to TRBJ1-1; 7 nucleotides align to TRBD1. The CDR3 contains 14 residues. CDR1 is LGHNT, CDR2 FRNRAP, per germline. Germline trimming cut 3 bases from V and 5 bases from J; bases unmatched to any gene: 6. The DNA of the CDR3 is TGTGCTAGTGGTTTAAGGGGGCCTGATACTGAAGCTTTCTTT. Amino acid sequence: CASGLRGPDTEAFF. Looking up the rest from reference TRBV12-5 and TRBJ1-1 gives the full variable domain: DARVTQTPRHKVTEMGQEVTMRCQPILGHNTVFWYRQTMMQGLELLAYFRNRAPLDDSGMPKDRFSAEMPDATLATLKIQPSEPRDSAVYFCASGLRGPDTEAFFGQGTRLTVV.

The chain couples TRBV21-1 to TRBJ2-3; the D call of TRBD1 is as the table states it, not checked on the DNA. TRBV21-1 represents a pseudogene. The length of the CDR3 is 12 residues. The CDR3: CASSKSRDTQYF. The CDR3 coding sequence is TGTGCCAGCAGCAAATCCAGAGATACGCAGTATTTT.

The chain couples TRBV11-2 to TRBJ2-7; 12 bases align to TRBD2. CDR1 and CDR2 from the germline V gene are SGHAT and FQNNGV. The CDR3 covers 19 residues. The ends lost 5 bases at V and 7 bases at J; junction bases unmatched: 21. The CDR3 reads CASSPRGHSSGGAVGEQYF. CDR3 coding DNA: TGTGCCAGCAGCCCCCGTGGGCATTCTAGCGGGGGGGCGGTTGGGGAGCAGTACTTC.

CDR3 amino acids: CAWTPGVLEKLFF. DNA for the CDR3: TGTGCCTGGACACCGGGTGTGTTGGAAAAACTGTTTTTT. The chain couples TRBV30 to TRBJ1-4; D is unclear. The CDR3 has 13 residues. Trimming shortened V by 4 bases and J by 8 bases, and 14 bases separated the two germline ends. Germline V lookup: CDR1 GTSNPN, CDR2 SVGIG (reference sequence).